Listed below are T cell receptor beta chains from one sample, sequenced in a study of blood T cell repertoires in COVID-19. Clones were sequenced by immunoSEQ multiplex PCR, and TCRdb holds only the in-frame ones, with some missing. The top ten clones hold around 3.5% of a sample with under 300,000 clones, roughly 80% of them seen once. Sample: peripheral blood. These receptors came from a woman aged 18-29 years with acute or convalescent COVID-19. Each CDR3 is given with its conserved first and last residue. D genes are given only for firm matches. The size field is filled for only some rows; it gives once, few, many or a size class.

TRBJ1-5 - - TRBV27 CASSLGQGSSQPQHF TGTGCCAGCAGTTTAGGTCAGGGGAGTTCTCAGCCCCAGCATTTT
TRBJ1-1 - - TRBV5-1 CASRQQGNTEAFF TGCGCCAGCAGGCAACAGGGGAACACTGAAGCTTTCTTT
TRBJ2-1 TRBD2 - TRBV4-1 CASSQDTSGPNDEQFF TGCGCCAGCAGCCAAGACACTAGCGGTCCCAACGATGAGCAGTTCTTC
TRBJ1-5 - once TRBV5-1 CASSLFSGNQPQHF TGCGCCAGCAGCTTGTTTTCGGGCAATCAGCCCCAGCATTTT
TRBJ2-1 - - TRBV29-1 CSVETRRSYNEQFF TGCAGCGTTGAGACTAGAAGGTCCTACAATGAGCAGTTCTTC
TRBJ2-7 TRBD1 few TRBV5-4 CASSLEQGAHEQYF TGTGCCAGCAGCTTGGAACAGGGGGCCCACGAGCAGTACTTC
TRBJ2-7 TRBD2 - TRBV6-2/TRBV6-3 CASSYDGGRASEQYF TGTGCCAGCAGTTACGACGGCGGGAGGGCCTCGGAACAGTACTTC
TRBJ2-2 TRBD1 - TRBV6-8 CASSLDRDRGHGGTGELFF TGTGCCAGCAGTTTAGACCGGGACAGGGGGCATGGAGGGACCGGGGAGCTGTTTTTT
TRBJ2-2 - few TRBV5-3 CARSLGGGGDTGELFF TGTGCCAGAAGCTTGGGAGGGGGAGGGGACACCGGGGAGCTGTTTTTT
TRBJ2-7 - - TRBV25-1 CASSEYFRDYEQYF TGTGCCAGCAGTGAATATTTCAGGGACTACGAGCAGTACTTC
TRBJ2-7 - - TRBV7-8 CASSLAGRSSYEQYF TGTGCCAGCAGCTTAGCGGGGAGGAGCTCCTACGAGCAGTACTTC
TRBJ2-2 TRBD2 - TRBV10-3 CAISESLAGFANTGELFF TGTGCCATCAGTGAGTCTCTAGCGGGGTTCGCGAACACCGGGGAGCTGTTTTTT
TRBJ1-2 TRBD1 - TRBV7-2 CASSGDRMGYTF TGTGCCAGCAGCGGGGACAGGATGGGCTACACCTTC
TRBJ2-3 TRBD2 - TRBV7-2 CASSLGLAVADTQYF TGTGCCAGCAGCTTAGGACTAGCGGTAGCAGATACGCAGTATTTT
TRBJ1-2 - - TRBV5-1 CASSLASPQAGYTF TGCGCCAGCAGCTTGGCTTCCCCCCAGGCGGGCTACACCTTC
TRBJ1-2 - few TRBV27 CASSLQGTKYGYTF TGTGCCAGCAGTTTACAGGGTACAAAATATGGCTACACCTTC
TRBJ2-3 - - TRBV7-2 CASSAPSAWNTQYF TGTGCCAGCAGCGCCCCCAGCGCGTGGAATACGCAGTATTTT
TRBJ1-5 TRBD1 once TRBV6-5 CASRSGQGTNQPQHF TGTGCCAGCAGATCGGGACAGGGAACGAATCAGCCCCAGCATTTT
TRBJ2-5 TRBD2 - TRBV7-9 CASSKGLTLAGEETQYF TGTGCCAGCAGCAAGGGGCTCACTTTAGCGGGAGAGGAGACCCAGTACTTC
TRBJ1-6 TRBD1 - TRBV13 CASSSQGSSGTVNSPLHF TGTGCCAGCAGCTCCCAGGGGTCGAGTGGGACAGTTAATTCACCCCTCCACTTT
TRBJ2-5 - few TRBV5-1 CASSAEYGETQYF TGCGCCAGCAGCGCGGAATACGGGGAGACCCAGTACTTC
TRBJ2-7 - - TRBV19 CASSMLTGASYEQYF TGTGCCAGTAGTATGCTGACGGGAGCATCCTACGAGCAGTACTTC